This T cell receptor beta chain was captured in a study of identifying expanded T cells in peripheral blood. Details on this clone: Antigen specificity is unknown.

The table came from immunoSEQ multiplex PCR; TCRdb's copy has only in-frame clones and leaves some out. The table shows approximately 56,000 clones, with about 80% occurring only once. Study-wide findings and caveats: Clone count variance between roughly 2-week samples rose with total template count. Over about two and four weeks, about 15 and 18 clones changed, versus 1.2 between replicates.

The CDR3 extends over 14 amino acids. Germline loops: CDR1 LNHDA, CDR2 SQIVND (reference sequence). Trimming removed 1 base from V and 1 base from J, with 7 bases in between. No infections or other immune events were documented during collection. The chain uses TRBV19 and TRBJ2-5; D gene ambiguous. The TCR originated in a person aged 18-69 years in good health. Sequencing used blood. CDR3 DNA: TGTGCCAGTAGTATAGCGGCCAGCCAAGAGACCCAGTACTTC. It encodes CASSIAASQETQYF.